The present T cell receptor beta chain was sequenced within a study of CD8+CD57+ T cells in acquired aplastic anemia. For the study at large: Recorded DNA amounts for sorted CD4+ and CD8+ cells had an average of approximately 3 ug.

Notes on the study in general: Both patients and controls carried the same twenty-nine CD8+ CDR3 sequences.

Of note for this clonotype: The antigen remains unidentified.

TCR beta VDJ and CDR3 profiles were obtained from a genomic DNA template. From the reads, TCRdb called clonotypes with MiXCR, one entry per CDR3 protein. The sample consists of about 180,000 distinct CDR3 sequences, 40% to 50% of them appearing once. Only patients with CD8+CD57+ cell expansion on flow cytometry were chosen for sequencing. V lost 5 bases to trimming and J lost 0 bases; unmatched junction nucleotides: 9. CDR3 length: 17 residues. Germline V gene data show CDR1 as LNHDA and CDR2 as SQIVND (reference sequence). Sequences were obtained from sorted CD4+, CD8+, or CD8+CD57+ T cells (not recorded which) from PBMCs. This sequence joins TRBV19 and TRBJ1-1, with TRBD1 matching 10 bases. The clonotype comes from a human donor with aplastic anemia. The CDR3 coding sequence is TGTGCCAGTAGTCGCCGGGACAGGGGCCAGGTGAACACTGAAGCTTTCTTT. Protein: CASSRRDRGQVNTEAFF.